The source of this T cell receptor (beta chain) is a study of T cell responses to AZD1222 COVID-19 vaccine. Germline CDR1 reads SGHDN; CDR2 reads FVKESK. CDR3 length equals 15 residues. Germline trimming cut 3 bases from V and 6 bases from J; bases unmatched to any gene: 4. Findings of the study overall: In all cases, repertoires were sampled only after the peak T cell response. Females made up more of the donors, who were largely white British, and clonal diversity may have come out too low.

Libraries were prepared by immunoSEQ multiplex PCR; TCRdb keeps only in-frame clonotypes and omits some of them. The sample lists 45,000 to 60,000 clones; roughly 80% were seen once. As for this clone: Its specificity is not known.

The chain recombines TRBV14 with TRBJ2-2, with 10 bases that match TRBD2. The clonotype comes from an adult in good health. The specimen was peripheral blood, collected on day 0 of AZD1222 vaccination. CDR3 loop: CASSHSGRASGELFF. Written as DNA, the CDR3 is TGTGCCAGCAGCCACAGCGGGAGGGCCTCCGGGGAGCTGTTTTTT.